Below, one TCR beta chain is given with its context. Its target is not known. This sample is part of a study of OX40 agonist ivuxolimab in advanced cancers. Looking at the study overall: Treatment received earlier with anti-PD-1, anti-PD-L1 or anti-CTLA-4 agents was allowed, and around 40% had some. Study-wide findings and caveats: In CD8+ T cells, expanded clones were on average more numerous than in CD4+. The study found among the lowest clonal expansion in partial responders at 0.1-3.0 mg/kg.

The assay was immunoSEQ multiplex PCR, and TCRdb's table has in-frame clones only and misses some. The sample lists roughly 62,000 clones; 86% were seen once. Trimming took off 6 bases at V and 0 bases at J, with 21 bases between the two ends. The CDR3 runs 18 residues. Germline CDR1 is MGHDK and CDR2 is SYGVNS. Specimen: CD4+ or CD8+ T cells sorted from blood, collected in a trial of the OX40 agonist ivuxolimab. The chain combines TRBV25-1 with TRBJ2-1; D might be TRBD2 (6 bases). The receptor comes from an adult with an advanced solid tumor such as melanoma, head and neck, liver or kidney cancer. DNA for the CDR3: TGTGCCAGCAGCCGCGCTTTAACTAGCCCCAGCTCCTACAATGAGCAGTTCTTC. Translating it yields CASSRALTSPSSYNEQFF. The complete variable domain, with remaining parts taken from reference TRBV25-1 and TRBJ2-1, reads EADIYQTPRYLVIGTGKKITLECSQTMGHDKMYWYQQDPGMELHLIHYSYGVNSTEKGDLSSESTVSRIRTEHFPLTLESARPSHTSQYLCASSRALTSPSSYNEQFFGPGTRLTVL.